This TCR beta chain was sequenced in a study of technical replicates of blood from four donors. Profiled with immunoSEQ multiplex PCR; TCRdb holds only in-frame clones, not every one. This sample carries tens of thousands of clones, just under 95% of them seen once, and the ten largest clones take approximately 4%. J was trimmed by 1 base and V by 5 bases; bases with no gene match: 4. The CDR3 spans 15 residues. Germline V gives CDR1 SEHNR, CDR2 FQNEAQ (reference sequence). Sample: PBMCs. The sequence was collected from a human donor in good health. Some clones in this sample may be carry-over from other donors' samples. The gene calls are TRBV7-9 and TRBJ2-7; 11 bases fit TRBD2. The CDR3 sequence: CASSDASGRSYEQYF. CDR3 coding DNA: TGTGCCAGCAGCGACGCTAGCGGGAGGTCCTACGAGCAGTACTTC.